Listed here are 9 T cell receptor beta chains from one sample, sequenced in a study of CD8 T cells in ankylosing spondylitis. These receptors lack a known antigen. Notes on the study in general: It appeared that ankylosing spondylitis blood was characterized by a TCR beta motif of roughly 8 highly homologous variants.

TCRdb analysed the 5' RACE reads with MiXCR anew, one entry per CDR3 protein. The sample holds more than 250,000 distinct CDR3 sequences; around 8% are singletons and the top ten take roughly 14%. Sequencing was done on a sample of blood, either unsorted or a sorted T cell fraction (not recorded which). The receptors were gathered from a male donor with ankylosing spondylitis.

This clonotype was seen at least ten times. The V call is TRBV12-3 or TRBV12-4, the J call TRBJ1-1; D ambiguous. Trimming pared 8 bases from V and 2 bases from J, leaving 15 bases between. The CDR3 has 14 amino acids. The CDR3 DNA follows: TGTGCCAGCGGCCATAGGGCAGCTAACACTGAAGCTTTCTTT. It yields the protein CASGHRAANTEAFF.

The chain couples TRBV4-2 to TRBJ2-2, with 11 nucleotides matching TRBD2. This CDR3 is built from 17 residues. The V gene end was trimmed by 0 bases and the J gene end by 5 bases; junction bases not matched to a gene: 5. Germline CDR1 reads LGHNA; CDR2 reads YNFKEQ. The CDR3 spells CASSQERVAGGTGELFF. As DNA, the CDR3 is TGTGCCAGCAGCCAAGAGCGGGTAGCGGGAGGGACCGGGGAGCTGTTTTTT.

This clonotype appeared a few times. The V gene is TRBV10-3, the J gene TRBJ2-1; 8 bases align to TRBD1. This CDR3 is 18 amino acids long. The J segment lost 0 bases and the V segment lost 6 bases, leaving 13 bases of the junction unmatched. CDR1 is ENHRY and CDR2 is SYGVKD in the germline V gene. Here the CDR3 DNA reads TGTGCCATCAGGGCCCTGATGGACACAGGGGGCTCCTACAATGAGCAGTTCTTC. It specifies CAIRALMDTGGSYNEQFF.

This rearrangement joins TRBV7-2 to TRBJ1-3, with no clear D. Germline-derived CDR1 and CDR2 are SGHTA and FQGNSA. V lost 1 base and J lost 3, with 10 bases in between. CDR3 size: 15 residues. DNA for the CDR3: TGTGCCAGCAGCTTAGTTTCGGGCAGTGGAAACACCATATATTTT. This translates into CASSLVSGSGNTIYF.

This clonotype was counted at least ten times. The rearrangement joins TRBV29-1 to TRBJ2-3; 9 nucleotides line up with TRBD1. The germline V gene has CDR1 SQVTM and CDR2 ANQGSEA. Trimming at V came to 2 bases and at J to 6 bases, leaving 9 bases not matched to a gene. The CDR3 totals 15 residues. In DNA form, the CDR3 reads TGCAGCGTTGAAATGGGGGACAGGGCGGAGGATACGCAGTATTTT. Its protein product is CSVEMGDRAEDTQYF.

This clonotype has only a few counts. The rearrangement joins TRBV20-1 to TRBJ1-5, with a tentative D call TRBD1 (5 bases). With 6 bases removed from V and 7 bases from J, the gap between germline ends came to 16 bases. CDR1 and CDR2 (germline): DFQATT, SNEGSKA (reference sequence). The length of the CDR3 is 13 residues. The CDR3 DNA reads as TGCAGTGCCGCGGCACAATGGGACCAGCCCCAGCATTTT. This sequence encodes CSAAAQWDQPQHF.

The chain links TRBV20-1 to TRBJ1-4; D call uncertain. V was clipped by 0 bases and J by 2 bases, with 13 bases between them. Germline V gene lookup returns CDR1 DFQATT and CDR2 SNEGSKA (reference sequence). The CDR3 runs to 16 residues. CDR3 bases: TGCAGTGCTAGAGATCTTCAGGCGGCCACTAATGAAAAACTGTTTTTT. Translated: CSARDLQAATNEKLFF.

The rearrangement links TRBV28 to TRBJ2-5, with D maybe TRBD1 (5 bases). Trimming took off 11 bases at V and 5 bases at J, with 18 bases between the two ends. This CDR3 has 13 residues. Germline V gene sequence: CDR1 MDHEN, CDR2 SYDVKM. The DNA for the CDR3 is TGTGCCGCGTGGGCAGGGCGAGCGGAGACCCAGTACTTC. It translates to CAAWAGRAETQYF.

The rearrangement joins TRBV28 to TRBJ2-7; TRBD1 matches 7 bases. Germline loops: CDR1 MDHEN, CDR2 SYDVKM. This CDR3 comprises 17 residues. Trimming cost V 4 bases and J 2 bases; bases outside gene matches: 14. In nucleotides, the CDR3 is TGTGCCAGCAGTTCCTACACTGGGGGACAGCTCCCCTACGAGCAGTACTTC. Amino acids: CASSSYTGGQLPYEQYF.